The 16 T cell receptor beta chains reported below all come from one sample, sequenced in a study of T cell repertoires in cytomegalovirus infection. For these TCRs, the target antigens are not known. MiXCR was run by TCRdb on the reads, yielding one entry per CDR3 protein. This sample has hundreds of thousands of distinct CDR3 sequences; approximately 40% occur once, and the top ten carry 43%. Sequencing was performed on cultured PBMCs, taken from culture after CMV antigen stimulation. The receptors were gathered from a human donor in good health (CMV status not recorded). Some clones in this sample may be carry-over from other donors' samples.

The rearrangement joins TRBV6-8 to TRBJ2-1, with TRBD1 as a possible D gene (5 bases). The CDR3 length is 13 residues. Deletions cut 0 bases from V and 10 bases from J, with 10 bases between. Per the germline V gene, CDR1 is MNHGY and CDR2 is SAAAGT. DNA of the CDR3: TGTGCCAGCAGTTACTCCGTGAAGGGGGAGCAGTTCTTC. Its translation: CASSYSVKGEQFF.

The V and J genes are TRBV7-9 and TRBJ1-6; D remains ambiguous. Trimming took off 3 bases at V and 0 bases at J, with 9 bases between the two ends. Germline CDR1 reads SEHNR; CDR2 reads FQNEAQ (reference sequence). CDR3 length equals 16 residues. The CDR3 nucleotides read TGTGCCAGCAGCTTCTCTTTGGCCTCCTATAATTCACCCCTCCACTTT. It specifies CASSFSLASYNSPLHF.

At least ten counts were recorded for this clonotype. The chain is built from TRBV7-2 and TRBJ2-5, with 15 positions matching TRBD2. Losses at the gene ends were 4 bases for V and 4 bases for J; bases not matched to a gene: 1. The CDR3 totals 15 residues. Germline V gene sequence: CDR1 SGHTA, CDR2 FQGNSA. The CDR3 nucleotides are TGTGCCAGCAGCTGGGGACTAGCGGGAGGAGAGACCCAGTACTTC. This codes for CASSWGLAGGETQYF.

V gene TRBV7-2 combines with J gene TRBJ1-4; D is unclear. Between the trimmed V and J ends, which lost 5 bases and 1 base, there was a span of 8 bases. Germline lookup yields CDR1 SGHTA and CDR2 FQGNSA. The CDR3 extends over 14 amino acids. CDR3 coding DNA: TGTGCCAGCAGCCCCTCGGTAACTAATGAAAAACTGTTTTTT. Translated: CASSPSVTNEKLFF.

The chain carries TRBV7-2 and TRBJ2-6; D gene ambiguous. Per the germline V gene, CDR1 is SGHTA and CDR2 is FQGNSA. CDR3 length: 14 amino acids. V was pared by 2 bases and J by 4 bases, with 6 bases between. The CDR3 bases are TGTGCCAGCAGCTTACGCCTGGGGGCCAACGTCCTGACTTTC. Translation: CASSLRLGANVLTF.

As to this clonotype: The junction shows a germline mismatch at one end, possibly a read error. The J gene is TRBJ2-3, the V gene TRBV7-2; 9 bases fit TRBD2. The CDR3 spans 17 residues. CDR1 is SGHTA and CDR2 is FQGNSA in the germline V gene. In nucleotides, the CDR3 is TGTGCCACCAGCTTCCTTCGGGGAGCGGGGGGTGGGGATACGCAGTATTTT. Protein: CATSFLRGAGGGDTQYF. Complete variable domain (other parts from reference TRBV7-2 and TRBJ2-3): GAGVSQSPSNKVTEKGKDVELRCDPISGHTALYWYRQSLGQGLEFLIYFQGNSAPDKSGLPSDRFSAERTGGSVSTLTIQRTQQEDSAVYLCATSFLRGAGGGDTQYFGPGTRLTVL.

This sequence joins TRBV7-9 and TRBJ2-7, with a weak D call TRBD2 (6 bases). Germline values: CDR1 SEHNR, CDR2 FQNEAQ (reference sequence). The V end lost 5 bases, the J end lost 8 bases, and 16 bases lay between the germline ends. The CDR3 sequence is 13 residues long. The chain's CDR3 is CASSQEGGAKQYF. As DNA, the CDR3 is TGTGCCAGCAGCCAAGAGGGCGGGGCGAAGCAGTACTTC.

Only a few counts were recorded for this clonotype. The rearrangement joins TRBV10-3 to TRBJ2-7, with TRBD2 matching over 13 bases. V gave up 11 bases and J gave up 2 bases; unmatched junction bases: 6. Looked up from germline, CDR1 is ENHRY and CDR2 is SYGVKD. The CDR3 totals 14 residues. CDR3 DNA sequence: TGTGCCCTGGGGACTAGCGGGGAAACCTACGAGCAGTACTTC. Protein product: CALGTSGETYEQYF.

This clonotype was observed many times. The chain has TRBV6-2 or TRBV6-3 and TRBJ2-5; D may be TRBD2 (6 bases). The CDR3 is 14 amino acids. Germline-derived CDR1 and CDR2 are MNHEY and SVGEGT. The V gene lost 0 bases and the J gene lost 1 base, with 6 bases spanning the gap. The CDR3 DNA reads TGTGCCAGCAGTTACTCTAGCGGCCAAGAGACCCAGTACTTC. Protein sequence: CASSYSSGQETQYF.

For this clonotype: One end of the junction does not line up with germline, which may come from a read error. The rearrangement uses TRBV28 and TRBJ2-2; 8 bases agree with TRBD2. In germline, CDR1 is MDHEN, CDR2 SYDVKM. This CDR3 is built from 16 residues. The CDR3 region is CASSVPAGGGGGELCF. Here the CDR3 DNA reads TGTGCCAGCAGTGTCCCCGCGGGGGGCGGCGGCGGGGAGCTGTGTTTT. The full variable domain, with the rest looked up from reference TRBV28 and TRBJ2-2, is DVKVTQSSRYLVKRTGEKVFLECVQDMDHENMFWYRQDPGLGLRLIYFSYDVKMKEKGDIPEGYSVSREKKERFSLILESASTNQTSMYLCASSVPAGGGGGELCFGEGSRLTVL.

In its sample, this clonotype was seen many times. V and J are TRBV7-6 and TRBJ2-7, with D possibly matching TRBD2 (5 bases). The length of the CDR3 is 13 residues. V gave up 4 bases and J gave up 3 bases, with 10 bases separating them. CDR1 is SGHVS and CDR2 is FNYEAQ in the germline V gene. The CDR3 DNA is TGTGCCAGCAGCTGGAACGGGATCTACGAGCAGTACTTC. Encoded protein: CASSWNGIYEQYF.

The chain links TRBV4-2 to TRBJ1-4; the match to TRBD1 covers 12 bases. The CDR3 totals 16 residues. Germline lookup yields CDR1 LGHNA and CDR2 YNFKEQ. The ends lost 4 bases at V and 8 bases at J; junction bases unmatched: 8. The CDR3 loop reads CASSPRPGTGGEKLFF. CDR3 bases: TGTGCCAGCAGCCCCCGGCCGGGGACAGGGGGCGAAAAACTGTTTTTT.

The V call is TRBV4-3, the J call TRBJ2-3, with D possibly being TRBD1 (5 bases). This CDR3 region has 15 residues. V shed 0 bases and J shed 7 bases, with 14 bases lying between them. Germline V gene lookup returns CDR1 LGHNA and CDR2 YSLEER. The CDR3 bases are TGCGCCAGCAGCCAAGAAGGCAGGGTTTTGAATACGCAGTATTTT. This codes for CASSQEGRVLNTQYF.

This clonotype has only a few counts. The V call is TRBV7-2, the J call TRBJ1-4; D gene ambiguous. Germline CDR1 and CDR2: SGHTA and FQGNSA. Trimming stripped 0 bases from V and 7 bases from J, with 9 bases between. The CDR3 is 14 residues long. CDR3 loop: CASSLAYRSEKLFF. Here the CDR3 DNA reads TGTGCCAGCAGCTTAGCTTACAGAAGTGAAAAACTGTTTTTT.

This clonotype was found a few times. The J gene is TRBJ2-3, the V gene TRBV7-8, with TRBD1 identical over 7 bases. The germline V gene encodes CDR1 SGHVS and CDR2 FQNEAQ. V shed 1 base, J shed 1 base, and the junction held 2 bases outside the gene matches. This CDR3 has 15 amino acids. CDR3 bases: TGTGCCAGCAGCTTAGGGGGGACAGGCACAGATACGCAGTATTTT. Amino acids: CASSLGGTGTDTQYF.

The table lists this clonotype with a count of one. CDR3 sequence (DNA): TGTGCCAGCGGGGGGAACGGCTACACCTTC. It is translated as CASGGNGYTF. The V and J genes are TRBV28 and TRBJ1-2, with D maybe TRBD1 (5 bases). Looked up from germline, CDR1 is MDHEN and CDR2 is SYDVKM. The V end was cut by 8 bases, the J end by 8 bases, with 9 bases between. This CDR3 comprises 10 residues.